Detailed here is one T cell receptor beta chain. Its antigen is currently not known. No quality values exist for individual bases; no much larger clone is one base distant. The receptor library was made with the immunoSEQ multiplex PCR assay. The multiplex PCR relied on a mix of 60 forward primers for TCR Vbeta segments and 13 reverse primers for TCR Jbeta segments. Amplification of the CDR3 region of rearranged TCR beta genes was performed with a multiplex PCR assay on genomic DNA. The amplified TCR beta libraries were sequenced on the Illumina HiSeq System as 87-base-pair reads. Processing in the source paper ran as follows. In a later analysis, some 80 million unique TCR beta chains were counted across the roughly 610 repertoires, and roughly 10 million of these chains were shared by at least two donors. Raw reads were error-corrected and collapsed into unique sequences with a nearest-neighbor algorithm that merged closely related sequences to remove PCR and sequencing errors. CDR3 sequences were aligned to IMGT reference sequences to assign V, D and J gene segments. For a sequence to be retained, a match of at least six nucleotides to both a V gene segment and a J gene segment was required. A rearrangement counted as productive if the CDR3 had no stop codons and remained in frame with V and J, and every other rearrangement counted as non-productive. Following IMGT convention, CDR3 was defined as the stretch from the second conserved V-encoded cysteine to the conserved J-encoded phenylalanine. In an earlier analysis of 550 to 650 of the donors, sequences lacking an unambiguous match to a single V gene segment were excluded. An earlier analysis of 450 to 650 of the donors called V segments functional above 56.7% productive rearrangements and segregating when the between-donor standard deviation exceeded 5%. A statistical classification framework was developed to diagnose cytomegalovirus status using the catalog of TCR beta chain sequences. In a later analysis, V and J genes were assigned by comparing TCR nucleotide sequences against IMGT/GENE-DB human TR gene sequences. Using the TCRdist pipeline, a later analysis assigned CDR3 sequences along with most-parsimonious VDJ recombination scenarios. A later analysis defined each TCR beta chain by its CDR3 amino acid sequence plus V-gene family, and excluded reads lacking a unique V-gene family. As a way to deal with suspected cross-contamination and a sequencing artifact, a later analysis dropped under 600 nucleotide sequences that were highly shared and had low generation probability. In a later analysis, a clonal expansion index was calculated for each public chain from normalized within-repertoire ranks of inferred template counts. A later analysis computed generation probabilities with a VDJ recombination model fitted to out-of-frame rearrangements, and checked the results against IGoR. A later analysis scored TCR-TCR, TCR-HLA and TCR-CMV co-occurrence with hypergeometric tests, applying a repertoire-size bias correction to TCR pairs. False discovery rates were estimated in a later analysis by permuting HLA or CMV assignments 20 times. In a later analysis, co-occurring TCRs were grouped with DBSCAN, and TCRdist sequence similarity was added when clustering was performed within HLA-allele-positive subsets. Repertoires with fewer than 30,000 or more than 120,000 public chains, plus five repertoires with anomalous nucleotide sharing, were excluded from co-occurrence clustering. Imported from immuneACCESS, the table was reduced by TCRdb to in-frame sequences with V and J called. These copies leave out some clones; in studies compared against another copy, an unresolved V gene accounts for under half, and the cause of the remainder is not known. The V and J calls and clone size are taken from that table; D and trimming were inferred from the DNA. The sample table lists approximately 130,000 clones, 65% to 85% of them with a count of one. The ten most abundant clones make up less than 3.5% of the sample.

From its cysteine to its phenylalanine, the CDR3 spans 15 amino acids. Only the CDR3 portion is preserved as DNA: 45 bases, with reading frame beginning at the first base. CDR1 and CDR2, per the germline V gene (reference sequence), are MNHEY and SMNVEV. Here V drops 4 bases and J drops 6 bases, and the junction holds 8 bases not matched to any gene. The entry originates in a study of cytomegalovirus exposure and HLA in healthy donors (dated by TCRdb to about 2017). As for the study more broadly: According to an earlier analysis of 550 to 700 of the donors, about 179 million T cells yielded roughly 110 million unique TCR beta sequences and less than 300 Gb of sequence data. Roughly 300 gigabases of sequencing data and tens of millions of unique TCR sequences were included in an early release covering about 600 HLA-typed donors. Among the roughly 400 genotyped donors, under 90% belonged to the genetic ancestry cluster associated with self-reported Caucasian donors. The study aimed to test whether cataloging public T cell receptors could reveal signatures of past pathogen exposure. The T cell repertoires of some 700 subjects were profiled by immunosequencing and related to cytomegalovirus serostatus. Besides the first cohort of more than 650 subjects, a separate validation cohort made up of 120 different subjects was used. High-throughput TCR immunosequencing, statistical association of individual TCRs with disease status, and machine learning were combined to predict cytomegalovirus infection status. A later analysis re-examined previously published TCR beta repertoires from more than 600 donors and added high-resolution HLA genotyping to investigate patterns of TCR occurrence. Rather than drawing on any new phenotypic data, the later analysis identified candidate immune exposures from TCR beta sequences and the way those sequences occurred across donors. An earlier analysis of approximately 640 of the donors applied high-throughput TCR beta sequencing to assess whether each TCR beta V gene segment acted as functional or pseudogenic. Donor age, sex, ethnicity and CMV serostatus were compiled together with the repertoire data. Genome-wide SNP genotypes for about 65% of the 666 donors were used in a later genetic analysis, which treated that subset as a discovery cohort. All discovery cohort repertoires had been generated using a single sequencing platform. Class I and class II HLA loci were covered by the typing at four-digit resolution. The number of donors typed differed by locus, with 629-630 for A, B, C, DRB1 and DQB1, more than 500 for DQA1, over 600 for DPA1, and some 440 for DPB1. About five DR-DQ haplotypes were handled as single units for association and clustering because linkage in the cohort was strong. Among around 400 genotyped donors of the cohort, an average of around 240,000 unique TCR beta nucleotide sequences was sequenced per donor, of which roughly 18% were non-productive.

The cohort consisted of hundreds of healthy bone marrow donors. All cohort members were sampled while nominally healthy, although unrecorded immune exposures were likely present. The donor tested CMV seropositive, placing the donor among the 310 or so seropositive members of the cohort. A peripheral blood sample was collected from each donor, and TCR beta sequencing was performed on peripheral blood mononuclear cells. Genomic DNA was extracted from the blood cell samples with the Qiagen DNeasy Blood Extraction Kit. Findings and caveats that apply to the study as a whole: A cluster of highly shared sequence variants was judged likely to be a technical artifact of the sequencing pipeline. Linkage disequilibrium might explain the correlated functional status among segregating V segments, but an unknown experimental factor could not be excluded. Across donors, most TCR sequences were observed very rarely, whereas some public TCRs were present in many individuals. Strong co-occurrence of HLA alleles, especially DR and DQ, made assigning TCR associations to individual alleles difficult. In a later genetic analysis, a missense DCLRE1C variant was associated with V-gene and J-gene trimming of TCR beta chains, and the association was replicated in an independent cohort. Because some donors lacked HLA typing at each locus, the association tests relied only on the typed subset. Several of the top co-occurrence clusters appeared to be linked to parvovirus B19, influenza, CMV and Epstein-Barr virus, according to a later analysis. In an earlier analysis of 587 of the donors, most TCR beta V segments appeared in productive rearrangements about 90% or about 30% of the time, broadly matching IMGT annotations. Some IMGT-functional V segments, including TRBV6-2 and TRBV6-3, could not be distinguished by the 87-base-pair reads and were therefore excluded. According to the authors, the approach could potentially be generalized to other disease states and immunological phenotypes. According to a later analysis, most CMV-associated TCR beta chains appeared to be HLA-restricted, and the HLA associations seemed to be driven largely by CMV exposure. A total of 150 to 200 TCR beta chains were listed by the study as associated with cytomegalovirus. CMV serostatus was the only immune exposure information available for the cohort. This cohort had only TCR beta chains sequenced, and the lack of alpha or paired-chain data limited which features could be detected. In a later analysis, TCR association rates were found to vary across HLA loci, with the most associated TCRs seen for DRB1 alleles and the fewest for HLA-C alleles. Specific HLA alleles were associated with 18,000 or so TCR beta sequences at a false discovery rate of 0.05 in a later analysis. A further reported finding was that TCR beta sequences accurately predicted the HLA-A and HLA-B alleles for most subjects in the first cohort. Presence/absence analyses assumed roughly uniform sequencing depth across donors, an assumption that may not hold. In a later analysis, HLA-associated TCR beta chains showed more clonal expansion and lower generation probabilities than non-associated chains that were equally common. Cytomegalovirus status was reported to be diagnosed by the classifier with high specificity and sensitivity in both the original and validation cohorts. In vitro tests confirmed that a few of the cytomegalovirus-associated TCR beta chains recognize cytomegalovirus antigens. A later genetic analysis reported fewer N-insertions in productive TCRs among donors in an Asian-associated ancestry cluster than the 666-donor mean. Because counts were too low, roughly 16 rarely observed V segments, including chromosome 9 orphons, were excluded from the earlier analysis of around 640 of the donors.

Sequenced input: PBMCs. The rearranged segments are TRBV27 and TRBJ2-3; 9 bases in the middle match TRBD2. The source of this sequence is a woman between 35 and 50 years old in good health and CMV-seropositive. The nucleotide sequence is TGTGCCAGCAGTTACGATAGCGGGAGTGGGGATACGCAGTATTTT. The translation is CASSYDSGSGDTQYF.